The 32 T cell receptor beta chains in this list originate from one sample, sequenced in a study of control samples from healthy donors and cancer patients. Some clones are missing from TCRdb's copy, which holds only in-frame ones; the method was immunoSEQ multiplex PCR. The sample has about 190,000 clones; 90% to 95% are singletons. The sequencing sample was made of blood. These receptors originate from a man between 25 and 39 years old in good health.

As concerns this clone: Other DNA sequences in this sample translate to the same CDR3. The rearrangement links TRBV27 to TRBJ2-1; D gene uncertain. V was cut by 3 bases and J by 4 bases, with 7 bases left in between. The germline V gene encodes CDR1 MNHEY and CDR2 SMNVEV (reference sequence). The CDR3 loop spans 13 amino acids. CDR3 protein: CASSFRTYNEQFF. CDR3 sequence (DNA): TGTGCCAGCAGTTTTCGGACGTACAATGAGCAGTTCTTC.

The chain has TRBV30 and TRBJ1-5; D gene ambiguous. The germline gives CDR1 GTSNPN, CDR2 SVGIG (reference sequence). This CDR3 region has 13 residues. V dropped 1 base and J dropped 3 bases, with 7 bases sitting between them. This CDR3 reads CAWSDRFNQPQHF. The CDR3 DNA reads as TGTGCCTGGAGTGACAGATTCAATCAGCCCCAGCATTTT.

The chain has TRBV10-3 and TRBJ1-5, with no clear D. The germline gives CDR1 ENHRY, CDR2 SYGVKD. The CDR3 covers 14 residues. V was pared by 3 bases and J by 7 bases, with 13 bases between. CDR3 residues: CAISEGRGDQPQHF. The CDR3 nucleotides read TGTGCCATCAGTGAAGGTCGGGGTGACCAGCCCCAGCATTTT.

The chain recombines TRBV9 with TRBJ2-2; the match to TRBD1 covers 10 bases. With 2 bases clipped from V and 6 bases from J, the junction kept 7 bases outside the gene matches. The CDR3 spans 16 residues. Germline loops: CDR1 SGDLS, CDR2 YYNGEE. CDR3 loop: CASSVEGQGLAGELFF. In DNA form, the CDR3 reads TGTGCCAGCAGCGTCGAGGGACAGGGGCTGGCCGGGGAGCTGTTTTTT.

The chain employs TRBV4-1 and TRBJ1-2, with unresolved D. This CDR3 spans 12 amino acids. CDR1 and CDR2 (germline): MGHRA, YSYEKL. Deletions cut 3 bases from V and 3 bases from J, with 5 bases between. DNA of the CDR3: TGCGCCAGCAGCCAGGAGGACTATGGCTACACCTTC. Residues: CASSQEDYGYTF.

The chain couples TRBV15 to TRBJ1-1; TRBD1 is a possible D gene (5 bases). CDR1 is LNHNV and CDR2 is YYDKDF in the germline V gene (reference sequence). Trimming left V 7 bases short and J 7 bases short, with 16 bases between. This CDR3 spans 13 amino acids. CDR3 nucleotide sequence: TGTGCCACCACGGGGACCCGAACAGGTGAAGCTTTCTTT. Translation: CATTGTRTGEAFF.

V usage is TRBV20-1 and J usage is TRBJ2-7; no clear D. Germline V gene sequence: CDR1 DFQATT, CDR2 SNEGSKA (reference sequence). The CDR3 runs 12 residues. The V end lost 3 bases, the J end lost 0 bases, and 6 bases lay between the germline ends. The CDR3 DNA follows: TGCAGTGCTAGTGAAAACTCCTACGAGCAGTACTTC. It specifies CSASENSYEQYF.

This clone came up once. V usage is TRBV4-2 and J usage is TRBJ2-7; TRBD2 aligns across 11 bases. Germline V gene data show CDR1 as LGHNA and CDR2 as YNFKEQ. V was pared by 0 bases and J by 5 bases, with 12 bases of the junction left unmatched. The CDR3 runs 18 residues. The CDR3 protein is CASSQDLRLAGKGNEQYF. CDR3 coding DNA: TGTGCCAGCAGCCAAGATCTCAGACTAGCGGGAAAGGGTAACGAGCAGTACTTC.

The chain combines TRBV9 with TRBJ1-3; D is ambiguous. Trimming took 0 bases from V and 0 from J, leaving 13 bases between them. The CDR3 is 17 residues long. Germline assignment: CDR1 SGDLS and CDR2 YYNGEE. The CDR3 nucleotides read TGTGCCAGCAGCGTAGCTACGAGTGCGAGCTCTGGAAACACCATATATTTT. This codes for CASSVATSASSGNTIYF.

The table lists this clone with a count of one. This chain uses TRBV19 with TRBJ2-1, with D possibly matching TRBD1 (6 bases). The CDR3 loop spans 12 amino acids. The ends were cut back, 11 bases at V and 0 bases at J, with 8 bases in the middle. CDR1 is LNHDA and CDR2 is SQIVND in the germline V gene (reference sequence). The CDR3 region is CAVDSSYNEQFF. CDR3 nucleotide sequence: TGTGCCGTGGACAGCTCCTACAATGAGCAGTTCTTC.

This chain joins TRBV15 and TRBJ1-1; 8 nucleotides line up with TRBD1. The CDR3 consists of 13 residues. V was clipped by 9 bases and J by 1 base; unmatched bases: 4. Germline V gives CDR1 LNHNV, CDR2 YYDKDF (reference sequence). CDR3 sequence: CATGTGPNTEAFF. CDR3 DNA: TGTGCCACAGGGACAGGTCCGAACACTGAAGCTTTCTTT.

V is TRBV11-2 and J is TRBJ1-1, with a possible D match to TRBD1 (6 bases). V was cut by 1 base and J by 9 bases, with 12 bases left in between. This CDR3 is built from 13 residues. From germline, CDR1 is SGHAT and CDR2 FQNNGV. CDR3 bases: TGTGCCAGCAGCTTAGCCCTCGGGACACAAGCTTTCTTT. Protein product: CASSLALGTQAFF.

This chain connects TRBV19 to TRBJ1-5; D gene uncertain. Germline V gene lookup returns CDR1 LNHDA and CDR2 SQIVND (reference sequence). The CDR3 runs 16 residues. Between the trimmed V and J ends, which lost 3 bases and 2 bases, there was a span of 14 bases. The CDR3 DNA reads TGTGCCAGTAGTATTACCGGGTCGGGTGGCAATCAGCCCCAGCATTTT. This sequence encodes CASSITGSGGNQPQHF.

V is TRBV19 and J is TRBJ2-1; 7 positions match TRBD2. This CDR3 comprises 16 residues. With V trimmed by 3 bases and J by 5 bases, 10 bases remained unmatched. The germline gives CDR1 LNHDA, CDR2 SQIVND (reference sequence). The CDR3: CASSISSGGSNNEQFF. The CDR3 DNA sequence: TGTGCCAGTAGTATTTCGTCCGGGGGGTCAAACAATGAGCAGTTCTTC.

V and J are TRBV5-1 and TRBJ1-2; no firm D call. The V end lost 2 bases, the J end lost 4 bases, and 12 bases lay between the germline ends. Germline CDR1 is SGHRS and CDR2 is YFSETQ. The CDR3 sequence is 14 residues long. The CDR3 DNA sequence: TGCGCCAGCAGCTTCGGAAAGCATCTCTATGGCTACACCTTC. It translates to CASSFGKHLYGYTF. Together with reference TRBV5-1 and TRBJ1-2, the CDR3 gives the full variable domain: KAGVTQTPRYLIKTRGQQVTLSCSPISGHRSVSWYQQTPGQGLQFLFEYFSETQRNKGNFPGRFSGRQFSNSRSEMNVSTLELGDSALYLCASSFGKHLYGYTFGSGTRLTVV.

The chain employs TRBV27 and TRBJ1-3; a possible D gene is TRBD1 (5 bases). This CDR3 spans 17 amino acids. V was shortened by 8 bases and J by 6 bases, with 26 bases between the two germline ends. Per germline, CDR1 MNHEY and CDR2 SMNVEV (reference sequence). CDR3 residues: CASSSRAGTLFPNTIYF. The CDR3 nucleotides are TGTGCCAGCTCCTCCAGGGCAGGGACCCTATTCCCAAACACCATATATTTT.

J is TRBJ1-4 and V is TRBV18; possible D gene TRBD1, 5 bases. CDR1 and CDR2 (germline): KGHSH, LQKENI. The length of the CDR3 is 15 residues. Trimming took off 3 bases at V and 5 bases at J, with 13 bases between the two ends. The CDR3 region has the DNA TGTGCCAGCTCACCCCAGCCAGGGACGAATGAAAAACTGTTTTTT. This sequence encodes CASSPQPGTNEKLFF.

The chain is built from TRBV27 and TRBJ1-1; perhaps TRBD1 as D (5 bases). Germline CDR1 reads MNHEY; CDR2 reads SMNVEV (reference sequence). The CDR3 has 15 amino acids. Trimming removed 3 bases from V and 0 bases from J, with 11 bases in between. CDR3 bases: TGTGCCAGCAGTTTGGGGGGTTCCATGAACACTGAAGCTTTCTTT. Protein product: CASSLGGSMNTEAFF.

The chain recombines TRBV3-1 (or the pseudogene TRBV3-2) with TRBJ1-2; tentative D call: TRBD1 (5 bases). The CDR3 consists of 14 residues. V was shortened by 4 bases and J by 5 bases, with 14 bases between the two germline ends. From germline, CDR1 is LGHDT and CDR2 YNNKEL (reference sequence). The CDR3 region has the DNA TGTGCCAGCAGCCTCGGGACGGGGAGGTATGGCTACACCTTC. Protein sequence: CASSLGTGRYGYTF.

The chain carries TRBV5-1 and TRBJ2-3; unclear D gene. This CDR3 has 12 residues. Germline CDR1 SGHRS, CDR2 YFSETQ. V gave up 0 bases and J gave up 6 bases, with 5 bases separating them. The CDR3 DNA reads TGCGCCAGCAGCTTGGCCCAGGATACGCAGTATTTT. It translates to CASSLAQDTQYF.

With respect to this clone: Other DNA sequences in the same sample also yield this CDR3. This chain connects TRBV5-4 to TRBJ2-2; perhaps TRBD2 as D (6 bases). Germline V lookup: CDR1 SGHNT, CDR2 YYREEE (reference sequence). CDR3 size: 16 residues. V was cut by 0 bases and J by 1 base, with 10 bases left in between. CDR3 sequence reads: CASSLGAGRNTGELFF. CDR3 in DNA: TGTGCCAGCAGCTTGGGTGCGGGACGGAACACCGGGGAGCTGTTTTTT.

The CDR3 DNA reads TGTGCCAGCAGTTCTAAAAAAACAGGGATGACTGAAGCTTTCTTT. Translating gives CASSSKKTGMTEAFF. The J gene is TRBJ1-1, the V gene TRBV6-5, with D maybe TRBD1 (6 bases). The CDR3 has 15 amino acids. V dropped 4 bases and J dropped 5 bases, with 17 bases sitting between them. In germline, CDR1 is MNHEY, CDR2 SVGAGI.

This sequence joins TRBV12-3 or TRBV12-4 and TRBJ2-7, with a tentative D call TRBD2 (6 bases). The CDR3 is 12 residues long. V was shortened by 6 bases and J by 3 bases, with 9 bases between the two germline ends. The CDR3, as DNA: TGTGCCAGCAGCTCCGGGGGCTACGAGCAGTACTTC. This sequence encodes CASSSGGYEQYF.

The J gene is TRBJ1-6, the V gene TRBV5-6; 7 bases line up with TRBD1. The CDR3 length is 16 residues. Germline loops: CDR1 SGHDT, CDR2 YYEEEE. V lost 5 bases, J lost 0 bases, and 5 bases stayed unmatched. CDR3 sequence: CASRPGDSSYNSPLHF. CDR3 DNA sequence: TGTGCCAGCAGGCCAGGGGACAGCTCCTATAATTCACCCCTCCACTTT.

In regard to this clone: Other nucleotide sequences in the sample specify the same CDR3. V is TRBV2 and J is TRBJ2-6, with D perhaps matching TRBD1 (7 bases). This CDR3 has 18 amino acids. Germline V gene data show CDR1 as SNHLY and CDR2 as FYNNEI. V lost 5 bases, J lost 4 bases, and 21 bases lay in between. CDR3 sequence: CASSRQGGRISGANVLTF. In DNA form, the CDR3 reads TGTGCCAGCAGTAGGCAGGGGGGTCGGATTAGCGGGGCCAACGTCCTGACTTTC.

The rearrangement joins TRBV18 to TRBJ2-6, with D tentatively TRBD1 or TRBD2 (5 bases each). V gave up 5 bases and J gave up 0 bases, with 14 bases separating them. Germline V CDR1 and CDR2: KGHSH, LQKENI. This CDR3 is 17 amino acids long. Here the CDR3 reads CASSSQGRSSGANVLTF. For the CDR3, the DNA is TGTGCCAGCTCATCGCAGGGACGGAGCTCTGGGGCCAACGTCCTGACTTTC.

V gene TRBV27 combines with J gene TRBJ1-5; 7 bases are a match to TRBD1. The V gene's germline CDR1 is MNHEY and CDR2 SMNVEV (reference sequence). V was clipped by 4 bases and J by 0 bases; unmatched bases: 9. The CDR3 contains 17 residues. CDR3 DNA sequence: TGTGCCAGCAGTTCTCGGACAGGCGGTTATAGCAATCAGCCCCAGCATTTT. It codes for CASSSRTGGYSNQPQHF.

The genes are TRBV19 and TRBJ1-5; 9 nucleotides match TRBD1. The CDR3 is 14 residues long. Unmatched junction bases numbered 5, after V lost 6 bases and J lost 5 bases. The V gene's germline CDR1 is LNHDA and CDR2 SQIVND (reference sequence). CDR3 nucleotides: TGTGCCAGTAGGGACAGGGGCGGGGATCAGCCCCAGCATTTT. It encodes CASRDRGGDQPQHF.

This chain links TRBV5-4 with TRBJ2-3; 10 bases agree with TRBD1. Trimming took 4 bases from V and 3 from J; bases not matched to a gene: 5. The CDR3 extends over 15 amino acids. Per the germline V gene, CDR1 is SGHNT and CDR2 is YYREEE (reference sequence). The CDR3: CASSQGTGVTDTQYF. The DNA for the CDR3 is TGTGCCAGCAGCCAAGGGACAGGGGTTACAGATACGCAGTATTTT. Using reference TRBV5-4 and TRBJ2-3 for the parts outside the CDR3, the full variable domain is ETGVTQSPTHLIKTRGQQVTLRCSSQSGHNTVSWYQQALGQGPQFIFQYYREEENGRGNFPPRFSGLQFPNYSSELNVNALELDDSALYLCASSQGTGVTDTQYFGPGTRLTVL.

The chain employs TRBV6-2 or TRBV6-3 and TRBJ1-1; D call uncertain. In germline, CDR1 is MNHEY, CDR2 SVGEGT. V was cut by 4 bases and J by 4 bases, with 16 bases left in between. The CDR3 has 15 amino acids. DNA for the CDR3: TGTGCCAGCAGTTCCCAAGACCCCGAAGGCACTGAAGCTTTCTTT. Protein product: CASSSQDPEGTEAFF.

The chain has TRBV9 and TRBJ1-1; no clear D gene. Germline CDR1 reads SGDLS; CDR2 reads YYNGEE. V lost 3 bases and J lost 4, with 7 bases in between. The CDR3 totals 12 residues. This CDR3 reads CASSDGFTEAFF. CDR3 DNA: TGTGCCAGCAGCGATGGGTTCACTGAAGCTTTCTTT.

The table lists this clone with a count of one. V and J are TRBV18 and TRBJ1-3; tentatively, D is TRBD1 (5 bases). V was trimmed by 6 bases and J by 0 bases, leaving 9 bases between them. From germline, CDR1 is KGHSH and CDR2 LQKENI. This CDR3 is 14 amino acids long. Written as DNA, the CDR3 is TGTGCCAGCTCCGAGGGGAGCTCTGGAAACACCATATATTTT. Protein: CASSEGSSGNTIYF.